The clone carrying this T cell receptor beta chain came up many times. The CDR3 sequence is 13 residues long. V gave up 0 bases and J gave up 8 bases, with 11 bases separating them. Germline V CDR1 and CDR2: DFQATT, SNEGSKA (reference sequence). This specimen comes from a study of T-cell reconstitution after alpha-beta-depleted transplantation in children. Preparation of the TCRbeta library was carried out with unique molecular identifiers. One entry per CDR3 protein results from TCRdb running MiXCR on the PCR reads. The sample contains about 640,000 distinct CDR3 sequences, roughly 15% of which appear only once.

This clonotype was obtained from a human donor who donated a stem cell graft to a child with acute myeloid leukemia. The rearrangement uses TRBV20-1 and TRBJ2-1; D not resolved. The sequencing used PBMCs from the stem cell graft donor, collected from the stem cell graft. The CDR3 DNA reads as TGCAGTGCTAGAGATCTCAGGCTAGATGAGCAGTTCTTC. It codes for CSARDLRLDEQFF.